The text below deals with one TCR beta chain. What it recognizes is unknown. The data originate from a study of blood T cells in healthy people across ages. Germline loops: CDR1 SGHTA, CDR2 FQGNSA. The CDR3 sequence is 14 residues long. Trimming stripped 6 bases from V and 4 bases from J, with 15 bases between. The authors ran a second PCR of 7 to 11 cycles using a sample-barcoded 5' primer and a J-beta primer mix. At least 2.5 million CDR3-containing paired-end reads were obtained per sample. TCRdb reprocessed the 5' RACE reads via MiXCR and lists one record per CDR3 protein. The sample includes hundreds of thousands of distinct CDR3 sequences, more than 50% seen only once; the top ten take under 30%. Notes on the study in general: Diversity was higher, and naive CD4+ cells more numerous, in long-lived donors than in aged donors.

Sequencing input: blood. This clonotype originated in a man aged 40-49 years in good health. This chain joins TRBV7-2 and TRBJ1-1, with D possibly TRBD1 on 6 matching bases. CDR3 DNA: TGTGCCAGCAGTGTAACAGGGCGGAGCACTGAAGCTTTCTTT. This encodes CASSVTGRSTEAFF.